Detailed here is one TCR beta chain. The CDR3 runs 13 residues. Between the trimmed V and J ends, which lost 1 base and 6 bases, there was a span of 9 bases. Germline loops: CDR1 SGDLS, CDR2 YYNGEE. The data stem from a study of blood T cell repertoires in COVID-19. Study processing details: Amplification of reference gene primers was used by the study to estimate nucleated cell counts. This table comes from immunoSEQ multiplex PCR, and its TCRdb copy is limited to in-frame clones, with some not included. V and J calls and clone size are copied from that table; D and trimming were computed from the DNA. The table includes hundreds of thousands of clones, 88% detected once.

This receptor was obtained from a woman between 18 and 29 years old who had been exposed to COVID-19. The sample taken for sequencing was PBMCs or T cells enriched from blood (not recorded which). The J gene is TRBJ2-3, the V gene TRBV9; tentative D call: TRBD2 (5 bases). The CDR3 DNA reads TGTGCCAGCAGCGTATTACCGGGGGATACGCAGTATTTT. As protein: CASSVLPGDTQYF.